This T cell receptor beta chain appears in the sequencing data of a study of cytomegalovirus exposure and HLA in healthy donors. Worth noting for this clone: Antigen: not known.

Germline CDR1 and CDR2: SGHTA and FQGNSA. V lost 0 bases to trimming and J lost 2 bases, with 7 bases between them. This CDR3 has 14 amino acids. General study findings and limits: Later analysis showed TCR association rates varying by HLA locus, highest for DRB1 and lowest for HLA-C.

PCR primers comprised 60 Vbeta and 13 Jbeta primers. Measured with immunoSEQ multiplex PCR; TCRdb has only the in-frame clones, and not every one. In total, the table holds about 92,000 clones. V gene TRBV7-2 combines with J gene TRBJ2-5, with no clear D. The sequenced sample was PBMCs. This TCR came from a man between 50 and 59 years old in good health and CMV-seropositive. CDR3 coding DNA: TGTGCCAGCAGCTTAGCGCTCGGGCAAGAGACCCAGTACTTC. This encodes CASSLALGQETQYF.